This TCR beta chain was identified in a study of molecular identifiers for immune sequencing clone quantification (dated 2018 in TCRdb). In the study overall: In a replicate experiment, RNA from roughly 18,000 or 92,000 naive CD8 T cells was split into five aliquots, four of which were sequenced. The study was a methods study using CD8 T cells to benchmark molecular-identifier clustering-based TCR repertoire sequencing (MIDCIRS) and TCR RNA copy counting. Beyond this particular receptor, the publication reports: In CMV-specific effector cells, clones with more than 20 RNA copies contained over 97% of molecules, whereas in naive cells such clones contained under 1% of molecules. The naive libraries included spiked-in Jurkat TCR RNA (fewer than 11 copies' worth), and this Jurkat TCR RNA is not part of the donor repertoire. Highly expanded clone sizes could be underestimated because identical TCR molecules may share a barcode. Approximately 3 recovered TCR RNA copies per cell were obtained by modeling, versus approximately 9 by digital PCR, implying a capture efficiency of 25% to 30%. Spiked-in Jurkat TCR RNA equal to a single cell's worth was reported to be detectable even within one million naive CD8 T cells. When barcode sub-clustering was left out, chimeric consensus sequences inflated TCR diversity, with chimeras reaching as high as 47%.

Libraries of naive CD8 T cells were built from around 20,000 to 990,000 sorted cells, with 10%, 30% or 50% of the purified RNA used. Naive CD8 T cells, defined as CD8+CD4-CCR7+CD45RA+, were FACS-sorted into RLT Plus buffer on a BD FACSAria II. To test detection sensitivity, Jurkat RNA equivalent to about ten TCR copies was spiked into samples of about 18,000-1,000,000 naive CD8 T cells. Enrichment of CD8 T cells was done with RosetteSep CD8+ T Cell Enrichment Cocktail plus Ficoll-Paque, and ACK red cell lysis came afterward. Receptors were amplified or captured by PCR. Reads for this sample came from an Illumina HiSeq 4000. Bulk TCR libraries were prepared as previously described, using TCR primers listed in Table S5. Total RNA was purified with the Qiagen AllPrep DNA/RNA kit. Reads from multiple sequencing runs of the same library were pooled before analysis. The authors' pipeline ran thus. Only reads with exact TCR constant sequence were kept, trimmed to 150 nt, and grouped by their 12-nt molecular barcodes. Reads inside each barcode group were sub-clustered using a 15% Levenshtein threshold, and a quality-weighted consensus sequence was constructed for each RNA molecule. Non-functional sequences were removed, as were lower-count sequences one edit away from another. On the basis of fitting two negative binomial distributions, barcode sub-clusters with fewer than 20% of the maximum read count were discarded. TCRdb ran its own pipeline on the public reads, namely fastp trimming at Q25 and MiXCR clone calling, and kept in-frame beta chains. A single entry per CDR3 protein holds the most common genes and DNA from its merged rows. The V and J calls, along with clone size, are taken from TCRdb and not from the paper's own processing. For this sample there are a few hundred thousand distinct CDR3 sequences; 20% to 25% appear just once. The ten biggest clones cover about 0.8% of the sample.

This clonotype was detected a few times. The antigen this receptor binds is unknown. No much larger clonotype is one base removed from it; base qualities were not supplied. CDR1 SNHLY and CDR2 FYNNEI were looked up in the germline V gene. The CDR3 starts with the cysteine, ends with the phenylalanine, and has 16 residues. Only the CDR3 region is kept as DNA, spanning 48 bases read in frame from base 1. The trim is 1 base for V and 2 bases for J, with a gap of 13 bases between the germline ends. The sequenced material came from naive CD8+ T cells from blood, with Jurkat cell RNA spiked in. The cell subset or site label here, explained by the study, means: FACS-sorted CD8+CD4-CCR7+CD45RA+ naive T cells. The V and J segments used are TRBV2 and TRBJ2-3; the D gene cannot be resolved beyond TRBD1 or TRBD2, each matching 6 bases. The clonotype originates from a human donor in good health. Some libraries in this study had Jurkat cell RNA spiked in. The CDR3 is CASSEGPRGPTDTQYF. The DNA is as follows: TGTGCCAGCAGTGAAGGGCCCCGGGGGCCCACAGATACGCAGTATTTT.